The clone carrying this TCR beta chain has only one observation. Its antigen is still unknown. This sample stems from a study of shared clonotypes between healthy human individuals. Study details: A couple of women and a few men aged 18 to 49 served as donors.

Selected positively for CCR7 and CD45RO-negative, naive CD8 cells excluded terminally differentiated effector memory CD45RA+ cells. Over several immunoSEQ plates, each subset's genomic DNA was distributed in even portions. Generated by immunoSEQ multiplex PCR, the TCRdb table keeps only in-frame clones and is missing some. Among millions of clones listed, under 95% were seen once. Regarding the study as a whole: A handful of donors showed sharing of 4.5% to 5% of naive CD4 clonotypes. On the whole, naive subsets had larger estimated richness than memory subsets had.

The receptor was isolated from a man between 18 and 29 years old in good health. Some clones in this sample may be carry-over from other donors' samples. The sample was naive CD8+ T cells from PBMCs.

The CDR3 here is CASSPQWEDEQYF. The CDR3 region has the DNA TGTGCCAGTAGTCCCCAATGGGAGGACGAGCAGTACTTC. V is TRBV19 and J is TRBJ2-7, with D perhaps TRBD2 (6 bases). V shed 5 bases and J shed 5 bases, with 13 bases lying between them. CDR1 is LNHDA and CDR2 is SQIVND in the germline V gene (reference sequence). The CDR3 is 13 residues long. Full variable domain (remainder filled in from reference TRBV19 and TRBJ2-7): DGGITQSPKYLFRKEGQNVTLSCEQNLNHDAMYWYRQDPGQGLRLIYYSQIVNDFQKGDIAEGYSVSREKKESFPLTVTSAQKNPTAFYLCASSPQWEDEQYFGPGTRLTVT.